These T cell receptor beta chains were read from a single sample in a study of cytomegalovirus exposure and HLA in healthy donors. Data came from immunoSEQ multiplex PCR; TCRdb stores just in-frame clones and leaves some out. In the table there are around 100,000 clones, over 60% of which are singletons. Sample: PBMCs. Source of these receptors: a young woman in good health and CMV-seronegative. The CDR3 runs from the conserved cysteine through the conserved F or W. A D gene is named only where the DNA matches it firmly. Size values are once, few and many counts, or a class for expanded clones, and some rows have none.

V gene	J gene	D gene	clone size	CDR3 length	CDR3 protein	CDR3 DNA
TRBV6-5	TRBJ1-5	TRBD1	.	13	CASRQGWNQPQHF	TGTGCCAGTAGACAGGGGTGGAATCAGCCCCAGCATTTT
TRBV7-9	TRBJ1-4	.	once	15	CASGSWRDEDEKLFF	TGTGCCAGCGGGTCCTGGAGGGATGAGGATGAAAAACTGTTTTTT
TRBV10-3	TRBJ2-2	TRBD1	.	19	CAISESTSRTGVITGELFF	TGTGCCATCAGTGAGTCGACGAGCAGGACAGGCGTTATCACCGGGGAGCTGTTTTTT
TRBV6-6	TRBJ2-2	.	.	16	CASSYTTGENTGELFF	TGTGCCAGCAGTTACACTACCGGGGAGAACACCGGGGAGCTGTTTTTT
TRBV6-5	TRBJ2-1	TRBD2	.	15	CASSFRLAGFNEQFF	TGTGCCAGCAGTTTCAGACTAGCGGGATTCAATGAGCAGTTCTTC
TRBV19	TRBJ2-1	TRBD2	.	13	CAKLAGGINEQFF	TGTGCCAAACTAGCGGGAGGAATTAATGAGCAGTTCTTC
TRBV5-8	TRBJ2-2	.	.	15	CASSLRRANTGELFF	TGTGCCAGCAGCTTGAGACGGGCGAACACCGGGGAGCTGTTTTTT
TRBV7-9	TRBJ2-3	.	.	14	CASSTANRADTQYF	TGTGCCAGCAGCACCGCGAACAGAGCAGATACGCAGTATTTT
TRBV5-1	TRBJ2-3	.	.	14	CASSWTVATDTQYF	TGCGCCAGCAGCTGGACAGTCGCCACAGATACGCAGTATTTT
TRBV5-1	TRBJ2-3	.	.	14	CASSLAVITDTQYF	TGCGCCAGCAGCTTGGCGGTAATCACAGATACGCAGTATTTT
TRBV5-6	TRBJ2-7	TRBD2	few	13	CASSSGRVDEQYF	TGTGCCAGCAGCTCTGGGAGGGTGGACGAGCAGTACTTC
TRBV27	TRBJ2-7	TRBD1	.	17	CASIPRAGQGISYEQYF	TGTGCCAGCATCCCCCGGGCGGGACAGGGGATATCCTACGAGCAGTACTTC
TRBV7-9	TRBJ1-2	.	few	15	CASRVWTPRDYGYTF	TGTGCCAGCAGGGTATGGACTCCTCGGGACTATGGCTACACCTTC
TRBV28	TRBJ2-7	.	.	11	CASSLAMEQYF	TGTGCCAGCAGTCTAGCCATGGAGCAGTACTTC
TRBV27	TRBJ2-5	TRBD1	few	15	CATYAYNRGSYFVHF	TGTGCCACCTACGCGTATAACAGGGGGTCGTATTTTGTCCACTTC
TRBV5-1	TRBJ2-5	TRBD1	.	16	CASSLEAQGAQETQYF	TGCGCCAGCAGCTTGGAGGCCCAGGGGGCGCAGGAGACCCAGTACTTC
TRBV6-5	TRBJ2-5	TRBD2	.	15	CASSHSGRAGDEQYF	TGTGCCAGCAGCCATAGCGGGAGGGCCGGGGATGAGCAGTACTTC
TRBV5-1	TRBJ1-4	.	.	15	CASSLGQTTNEKLFF	TGCGCCAGCAGCTTGGGACAGACAACTAATGAAAAACTGTTTTTT
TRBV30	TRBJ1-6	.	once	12	CAWSRVKSPLHF	TGTGCCTGGAGCCGGGTTAAGTCACCCCTCCACTTT
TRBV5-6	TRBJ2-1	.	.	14	CASSLGLNHNEQFF	TGTGCCAGCAGCTTGGGACTAAATCACAATGAGCAGTTCTTC
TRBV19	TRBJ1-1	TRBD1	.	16	CASRTGTANMNTEAFF	TGTGCCAGTAGAACCGGGACAGCGAATATGAACACTGAAGCTTTCTTT
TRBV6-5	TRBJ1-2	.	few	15	CASSAGHSARNGYTF	TGTGCCAGCAGTGCGGGGCACTCGGCTCGGAATGGCTACACCTTC